This T cell receptor (beta chain) was documented in a study of T cell responses to AZD1222 COVID-19 vaccine (TCRdb year 2021). Background on the whole study: Because spike-specific TCR depth and breadth did not differ between the two schedules, AZD1222 recipients who got a second dose at roughly 4 weeks were pooled with those who got a second dose at roughly 12 weeks. Enrollment into the trials was organized by age into subgroups of 18-55, 56-69 and 70-plus years, and those subgroups contained roughly 140, 27 and 60 TCR-sequenced participants, respectively. TCR sequencing was performed for roughly 250 trial participants, of whom around 210 were given two doses of AZD1222 and 26 were given two doses of MenACWY control vaccine.

The CDR3 regions of human TCRbeta chains were analyzed by immunosequencing. On the study's bioinformatics: Repertoire TCRs were matched against a reference library of SARS-CoV-2-specific TCRs generated with the MIRA antigen-specificity platform. Breadth meant the fraction of unique TCRs that were SARS-CoV-2-associated, whereas depth meant the fraction of total T cells that were SARS-CoV-2-associated. Each spike-specific TCR was assigned to its reactive spike region and to a CD4 or CD8 class using the MIRA data. Log10-transformed breadth and depth values were compared by one-way ANOVA with Sidak's multiple comparisons tests. In TCRdb, the immuneACCESS table is reduced to in-frame sequences with V and J assigned. These tables do not hold every clone; where another copy was compared, an unresolved V gene accounts for under half, and the others remain unexplained. For V, J and clone size, that table is used; D and trimming come from the DNA. For this sample the table gives just under 95,000 clones, of which over 75% were detected only once. The ten largest clones capture roughly a tenth of the sample.

Beyond this particular receptor, the publication reports: After two AZD1222 doses, spike-specific TCR breadth and depth were significantly higher than at day 0 and than in MenACWY recipients. Reportedly, almost half of the unique spike-specific TCRs recognized epitopes lying outside the regions that are mutated in the B.1.351 and B.1.1.7 variants. The whole spike protein was spanned by vaccine-associated CD4 TCRs, and dominant responses were seen in regions 160-218 and 743-854. Participants were mostly white British, with more females than males. The authors suggested clonal diversity may have been underestimated. Conclusions about previously exposed vaccinees are limited, since just a handful of AZD1222 recipients were seropositive for SARS-CoV-2 at baseline. Because no day 14 peak-response samples were available, repertoires were characterized only after the peak T cell response. The 56-69-year group was small, and its depth increase did not reach significance, likely because of low power.

Comment on this clone: Its antigen has not been determined. Per-nucleotide qualities are absent, and no much larger clonotype sits a single base away.

In the paper's terms, the time point label means: baseline before first vaccination. Samples from vaccinated people were obtained from the UK trials COV001 and COV002, which included a single-blind randomized controlled phase 2/3 trial of AZD1222 (ChAdOx1 nCoV-19) in healthy adults. For TCRbeta chain sequencing, PBMC samples were collected from trial participants at day 0 and at day 28 after the second dose. At the junction V is shortened by 2 bases and J by 7 bases, with 11 bases in between. Looking up the germline V gene (reference sequence) yields CDR1 LNHDA and CDR2 SQIVND. Measured from the cysteine to the phenylalanine, the CDR3 is 13 residues long. The CDR3 DNA has 39 bases and is translated from base 1.

The chain was built from TRBV19 and TRBJ2-5; TRBD2 could be the D gene, as 7 bases match. Specimen: peripheral blood, collected on day 0 of AZD1222 vaccination. This TCR came from an adult in good health. The nucleotides are TGTGCCAGTAGTATAAACAGGGAGGGGACCCAGTACTTC. This is translated as CASSINREGTQYF.